The 32 T cell receptor beta chains reported below all come from one sample, sequenced in a study of Ad26.COV2.S vaccination and SARS-CoV-2 variants. Treatment: roughly 19 received Ad26.COV2.S at low or high dose, single or two shots; roughly 5 received placebo; per-sample allocation not given. Sampling was performed 63 days after the first vaccine or placebo injection. Clones were sequenced by immunoSEQ multiplex PCR, and TCRdb holds only the in-frame ones, with some missing. The sample includes roughly 700,000 clones, 70% to 90% of them seen just once. The sequencing used peripheral blood, collected in a trial of Ad26.COV2.S vaccine versus placebo. The receptors were gathered from a person aged 18-65 years who received the Ad26.COV2.S COVID-19 vaccine or a placebo.

The CDR3 DNA sequence: TGCAGCATCCGAGGGGGGAGGGGCTCTGGGGCCAACGTCCTGACTTTC. Translation gives CSIRGGRGSGANVLTF. The chain carries TRBV29-1 and TRBJ2-6; D is perhaps TRBD2 (7 bases). This CDR3 has 16 amino acids. Trimming left V 8 bases short and J 0 bases short, with 17 bases between. Germline V gives CDR1 SQVTM, CDR2 ANQGSEA.

This chain uses TRBV29-1 with TRBJ2-6; the D is unclear. The V gene lost 3 bases and the J gene lost 1 base, with 7 bases spanning the gap. This CDR3 is built from 14 residues. From germline, CDR1 is SQVTM and CDR2 ANQGSEA. CDR3 amino acids: CSVDWPSGANVLTF. The CDR3, as DNA: TGCAGCGTTGATTGGCCATCTGGGGCCAACGTCCTGACTTTC.

This clone was found once. J is TRBJ1-6 and V is TRBV19; D perhaps matches TRBD1 (5 bases). The CDR3 loop spans 15 amino acids. The V gene lost 5 bases and the J gene lost 14 bases, with 22 bases spanning the gap. Germline-derived CDR1 and CDR2 are LNHDA and SQIVND (reference sequence). The CDR3 spells CASSVALGGAATLHF. The DNA for the CDR3 is TGTGCCAGTAGTGTCGCGCTGGGGGGTGCGGCCACCCTCCACTTT.

The chain recombines TRBV6-2 or TRBV6-3 with TRBJ1-5; tentatively, D is TRBD1 (6 bases). Germline V gene sequence: CDR1 MNHEY, CDR2 SVGEGT. V dropped 2 bases and J dropped 6 bases, with 14 bases sitting between them. This CDR3 is 15 amino acids long. Here the CDR3 reads CASSYGGGLGQPQHF. CDR3 bases: TGTGCCAGCAGTTACGGGGGGGGGCTCGGTCAGCCCCAGCATTTT.

This CDR3 reads CASSIGALYTGELFF. The DNA of the CDR3 is TGTGCCAGTAGTATTGGTGCACTTTACACCGGGGAGCTGTTTTTT. V is TRBV19 and J is TRBJ2-2; D gene ambiguous. V was pared by 3 bases and J by 3 bases, with 11 bases between. CDR1 is LNHDA, CDR2 SQIVND, per germline (reference sequence). There are 15 residues in the CDR3.

The genes are TRBV19 and TRBJ1-5; D is perhaps TRBD1 (5 bases). V lost 1 base, J lost 0 bases, and 13 bases lay in between. The CDR3 loop spans 17 amino acids. Germline V gene sequence: CDR1 LNHDA, CDR2 SQIVND (reference sequence). The CDR3: CASSIASWQGSNQPQHF. CDR3 DNA: TGTGCCAGTAGTATAGCTTCCTGGCAGGGTAGCAATCAGCCCCAGCATTTT.

The chain couples TRBV5-1 to TRBJ2-3, with TRBD1 matching over 9 bases. Trimming removed 2 bases from V and 0 bases from J; junction bases left unmatched: 4. There are 16 residues in the CDR3. CDR1 SGHRS and CDR2 YFSETQ come from the germline V gene. The chain's CDR3 is CASSLRDRASTDTQYF. The CDR3 nucleotides read TGCGCCAGCAGCTTACGGGACAGGGCTAGCACAGATACGCAGTATTTT.

V is TRBV3-1 (or the pseudogene TRBV3-2) and J is TRBJ2-3; D call uncertain. V gave up 4 bases and J gave up 4 bases, with 9 bases separating them. In germline, CDR1 is LGHDT, CDR2 YNNKEL (reference sequence). The CDR3 is made up of 13 amino acids. In nucleotides, the CDR3 is TGTGCCAGCAGCCCCGGCGGCGCAGATACGCAGTATTTT. Residues: CASSPGGADTQYF.

The rearrangement joins TRBV6-5 to TRBJ1-2; 9 bases fit TRBD1. Germline CDR1 is MNHEY and CDR2 is SVGAGI. The CDR3 spans 14 residues. Trimming at V came to 2 bases and at J to 4 bases, leaving 2 bases not matched to a gene. The CDR3, as DNA: TGTGCCAGCAGTTACCTGGACAGGGGCTATGGCTACACCTTC. Translated: CASSYLDRGYGYTF.

V and J are TRBV7-9 and TRBJ1-1; 7 nucleotides agree with TRBD1. Germline assignment: CDR1 SEHNR and CDR2 FQNEAQ (reference sequence). V lost 5 bases to trimming and J lost 3 bases; unmatched junction nucleotides: 9. The CDR3 has 15 residues. The CDR3 region has the DNA TGTGCCAGCAGCCCACCAGGGACAGACTACACTGAAGCTTTCTTT. This encodes CASSPPGTDYTEAFF.

The chain carries TRBV7-2 and TRBJ2-1, with 10 bases matching TRBD1. This CDR3 has 14 amino acids. Germline V gene sequence: CDR1 SGHTA, CDR2 FQGNSA. V shed 5 bases and J 7 bases; nucleotides not matched to a gene: 5. The CDR3 region is CASSGDRGGNEQFF. The CDR3 bases are TGTGCCAGCAGCGGGGACAGGGGAGGTAATGAGCAGTTCTTC.

The V and J genes are TRBV9 and TRBJ1-1, with a possible D match to TRBD1 (6 bases). Germline V gene lookup returns CDR1 SGDLS and CDR2 YYNGEE. The ends were cut back, 3 bases at V and 4 bases at J, with 31 bases in the middle. This CDR3 region has 20 residues. CDR3 DNA: TGTGCCAGCAGCGCCTCGTCCCTAACAGGGTCTTGTTTGGTACGCACTGAAGCTTTCTTT. Protein sequence: CASSASSLTGSCLVRTEAFF.

The V and J genes are TRBV5-6 and TRBJ1-5; D gene unclear. The germline V gene has CDR1 SGHDT and CDR2 YYEEEE. The CDR3 length is 14 residues. V was pared by 2 bases and J by 2 bases, with 8 bases between. The CDR3 DNA sequence: TGTGCCAGCAGCTTCGCCTTGGGCAATCAGCCCCAGCATTTT. Protein: CASSFALGNQPQHF.

The rearrangement uses TRBV11-2 and TRBJ1-2, with 7 bases fitting TRBD1. This CDR3 comprises 14 residues. The germline CDR1 and CDR2 sequences are SGHAT and FQNNGV. Germline trimming cut 4 bases from V and 4 bases from J; bases unmatched to any gene: 6. In nucleotides, the CDR3 is TGTGCCAGCAGCTCCCCGCCAGGGGGCTATGGCTACACCTTC. It codes for CASSSPPGGYGYTF.

DNA for the CDR3: TGCAGCGCCCGAGGCGGCAGCCAAGAGACCCAGTACTTC. Amino acid sequence: CSARGGSQETQYF. The J gene is TRBJ2-5, the V gene TRBV29-1; no reliable D call. The V end lost 7 bases, the J end lost 1 base, and 13 bases lay between the germline ends. CDR1 and CDR2 (germline): SQVTM, ANQGSEA. This CDR3 is built from 13 residues.

V and J are TRBV14 and TRBJ2-1, with a weak D call TRBD2 (6 bases). Germline V gives CDR1 SGHDN, CDR2 FVKESK. Between the trimmed V and J ends, which lost 4 bases and 0 bases, there was a span of 13 bases. The length of the CDR3 is 16 residues. CDR3 loop: CASSLIAVLSYNEQFF. The CDR3 DNA reads TGTGCCAGCAGCCTAATAGCGGTCCTCTCCTACAATGAGCAGTTCTTC.

The chain recombines TRBV27 with TRBJ2-3, with TRBD2 matching 8 bases. Germline CDR1 MNHEY, CDR2 SMNVEV (reference sequence). The CDR3 is 15 residues long. With 7 bases clipped from V and 0 bases from J, the junction kept 6 bases outside the gene matches. CDR3 coding DNA: TGTGCCAGCACTCTTAGCGGGGCCAGCACAGATACGCAGTATTTT. As protein: CASTLSGASTDTQYF.

The rearrangement joins TRBV19 to TRBJ1-1, with TRBD1 matching 7 bases. CDR1 is LNHDA and CDR2 is SQIVND in the germline V gene (reference sequence). This CDR3 is 14 amino acids long. Trimming at V came to 4 bases and at J to 5 bases, leaving 7 bases not matched to a gene. This CDR3 is CASSTTGYWTEAFF. In DNA, the CDR3 is TGTGCCAGTAGTACGACAGGGTATTGGACTGAAGCTTTCTTT.

This chain connects TRBV6-2 or TRBV6-3 to TRBJ1-4, with 8 bases that match TRBD1. CDR1 is MNHEY and CDR2 is SVGEGT in the germline V gene. V lost 5 bases, J lost 4 bases, and 6 bases stayed unmatched. The CDR3 has 15 amino acids. CDR3 bases: TGTGCCAGCAGTACTTCAGGGGGCGTTAATGAAAAACTGTTTTTT. Its protein is CASSTSGGVNEKLFF.

Written as DNA, the CDR3 is TGTGCCAGCTCACCTCGCCTTGGAGGGGAGCTCAGCTATGGCTACACCTTC. Protein sequence: CASSPRLGGELSYGYTF. The chain uses TRBV18 and TRBJ1-2; TRBD1 is a possible D gene (5 bases). V dropped 3 bases and J dropped 4 bases, with 21 bases sitting between them. Germline CDR1 reads KGHSH; CDR2 reads LQKENI. The CDR3 is 17 residues long.

In DNA, the CDR3 is TGTGCCAGTAGTCAATCACCCCAGGGTCAGCCCCAGCATTTT. This translates into CASSQSPQGQPQHF. The genes are TRBV19 and TRBJ1-5, with D perhaps matching TRBD1 (5 bases). The CDR3 has 14 residues. Germline assignment: CDR1 LNHDA and CDR2 SQIVND (reference sequence). The V and J ends lost 5 bases and 6 bases respectively, with 14 bases between them.

The chain uses TRBV5-5 and TRBJ1-1; D call uncertain. V lost 0 bases to trimming and J lost 0 bases, with 3 bases between them. CDR1 is SGHKS and CDR2 is YYEKEE in the germline V gene (reference sequence). CDR3 length: 13 amino acids. The CDR3 nucleotides are TGTGCCAGCAGCTTGGTCATGAACACTGAAGCTTTCTTT. Amino acid sequence: CASSLVMNTEAFF.

The J gene is TRBJ2-5, the V gene TRBV5-4; the D is unclear. The CDR3 totals 12 residues. V was clipped by 4 bases and J by 0 bases, with 4 bases between them. CDR1 and CDR2 (germline): SGHNT, YYREEE (reference sequence). DNA for the CDR3: TGTGCCAGCAGCAGGTACCAAGAGACCCAGTACTTC. Translated, it gives CASSRYQETQYF.

The chain recombines TRBV7-6 with TRBJ2-5; 8 nucleotides match TRBD1. CDR3 length: 15 residues. With 3 bases clipped from V and 1 base from J, the junction kept 4 bases outside the gene matches. Germline V gene data show CDR1 as SGHVS and CDR2 as FNYEAQ. This chain's CDR3 is CASSFNRGSQETQYF. The CDR3 DNA reads as TGTGCCAGCAGCTTTAACAGGGGGTCCCAAGAGACCCAGTACTTC. Full variable domain (outside the CDR3, taken from reference TRBV7-6 and TRBJ2-5): GAGVSQSPRYKVTKRGQDVALRCDPISGHVSLYWYRQALGQGPEFLTYFNYEAQQDKSGLPNDRFSAERPEGSISTLTIQRTEQRDSAMYRCASSFNRGSQETQYFGPGTRLLVL.

This chain links TRBV7-9 with TRBJ1-6; D is possibly TRBD1 (6 bases). This CDR3 is 14 amino acids long. CDR1 and CDR2 (germline): SEHNR, FQNEAQ (reference sequence). V lost 4 bases and J lost 10, with 14 bases in between. The CDR3 DNA sequence: TGTGCCAGCAGCTCAGGCGGGGGGCAATCACCCCTCCACTTT. As protein: CASSSGGGQSPLHF.

V is TRBV27 and J is TRBJ1-6; 9 nucleotides line up with TRBD1. This CDR3 is 17 amino acids long. The junction had 9 bases not matched to a gene; V was cut back by 3 bases and J by 6 bases. Germline CDR1 reads MNHEY; CDR2 reads SMNVEV (reference sequence). CDR3 DNA sequence: TGTGCCAGCAGTTTCCTCCCGGGACAGGGTCGTAATTCACCCCTCCACTTT. Amino acids: CASSFLPGQGRNSPLHF.

This sequence joins TRBV7-2 and TRBJ1-4, with D unresolved. The V gene's germline CDR1 is SGHTA and CDR2 FQGNSA. Trimming took off 5 bases at V and 0 bases at J, with 7 bases between the two ends. The CDR3 is 14 amino acids. The CDR3 sequence is CASSKIATNEKLFF. CDR3 nucleotides: TGTGCCAGCAGCAAGATTGCAACTAATGAAAAACTGTTTTTT.

A single count supports this clone. The chain joins TRBV23-1 to TRBJ1-5; no firm D call. TRBV23-1 is assigned to the ORF class and has an uncertain function. The V end was cut by 7 bases, the J end by 0 bases, with 10 bases between. The CDR3 length is 14 residues. In nucleotides, the CDR3 is TGCGCCAGCACTCGGACGGGTAGCAATCAGCCCCAGCATTTT. Amino acids: CASTRTGSNQPQHF.

In this sample, this clone turned up once. This sequence joins TRBV6-5 and TRBJ2-4; TRBD1 aligns across 9 bases. The CDR3 is made up of 15 amino acids. V was pared by 0 bases and J by 8 bases, with 5 bases of the junction left unmatched. Per germline, CDR1 MNHEY and CDR2 SVGAGI. CDR3: CASSYSTGGWDIQYF. DNA for the CDR3: TGTGCCAGCAGTTACTCTACAGGGGGCTGGGACATTCAGTACTTC.

The rearrangement links TRBV5-5 to TRBJ2-2, with D tentatively TRBD1 or TRBD2 (6 bases each). V was cut by 1 base and J by 5 bases, with 15 bases left in between. This CDR3 comprises 16 residues. The germline V gene has CDR1 SGHKS and CDR2 YYEKEE (reference sequence). The CDR3 loop reads CASSLLAERGTGELFF. CDR3 bases: TGTGCCAGCAGCTTGTTAGCGGAAAGGGGGACCGGGGAGCTGTTTTTT.

The rearrangement joins TRBV28 to TRBJ1-2; D not certain. The CDR3 covers 13 residues. CDR1 and CDR2 (germline): MDHEN, SYDVKM. Trimming cost V 7 bases and J 4 bases, with 13 bases left between them. CDR3 amino acids: CASTPPQTYGYTF. In DNA, the CDR3 is TGTGCCAGCACCCCCCCCCAGACCTATGGCTACACCTTC.

This chain links TRBV19 with TRBJ2-7; D gene unclear. The germline V and J ends were trimmed by 6 bases and 0 bases, with 15 bases remaining between them. CDR1 is LNHDA, CDR2 SQIVND, per germline (reference sequence). The CDR3 has 15 residues. CDR3 in DNA: TGTGCCAGTAGGGTAGGTTCTTCGAGCTCCTACGAGCAGTACTTC. Its translation: CASRVGSSSSYEQYF.